The rows below give T cell receptor beta chains drawn from one sample of a study of radiotherapy plus CTLA-4 blockade in lung cancer. Here immunoSEQ multiplex PCR was the method, and the copy in TCRdb shows in-frame clones only, minus some. The data hold some 92,000 clones, with 82% observed a single time. The sample consisted of peripheral blood, taken from a patient treated with radiotherapy plus ipilimumab. Every receptor here comes from a human donor with non-small cell lung cancer who had a partial response to radiotherapy plus ipilimumab. CDR3s include the opening cysteine and the closing phenylalanine or tryptophan. The D gene is left open where the match is weak.

TRBV7-6,TRBD2,CASSPGLAGGGGGTDTQYF
TRBV27,-,CASSLTGYRTDTQYF
TRBV2,TRBD2,CASSVLADTDTQYF
TRBV5-6,TRBD2,CASSLAGRETQYF
TRBV6-5,-,CASSYSVGSGNTIYF
TRBV28,TRBD1,CASSYRRQGGQPQHF
TRBV4-1,-,CASSKRAYNEQFF
TRBV19,-,CASSRHHEETYEQYF
TRBV7-3,TRBD2,CASSLGSGPTNTGELFF
TRBV2,-,CASRTGTVSGNTIYF
TRBV5-1,-,CASSSGLPGELFF
TRBV6-6,-,CASSSGSLGETQYF
TRBV18,TRBD1,CASSRDRGSDEQFF
TRBV18,TRBD1,CASSPGTGSDQPQHF
TRBV7-8,-,CASSQGTTQSSEQFF
TRBV27,TRBD2,CASTTTSGRNGGAKNIQYF
TRBV2,TRBD2,CASSGTSGSTDTQYF
TRBV4-2,-,CASSQDWGGTDTQYF
TRBV28,TRBD1,CASSGDRGRTEAFF
TRBV5-4,TRBD2,CASSSTSGTSVYEQYF
TRBV7-2,-,CASSLAGQGSQPQHF
TRBV15,TRBD1,CATSGQGPPDTQYF
TRBV27,-,CASSSYRDGYTF
TRBV7-8,-,CASSPQGRDDWGWSRSIYGYTF
TRBV19,TRBD2,CATHQASGSRNEQFF
TRBV28,TRBD2,CASSLAGGPQETQYF
TRBV2,-,CASGGSHEETQYF
TRBV28,-,CASRGGLSTDTQYF
TRBV19,TRBD1,CASSILQGREAFF
TRBV13,-,CASSLSILRGAGKLFF
TRBV29-1,TRBD1,CSVGRGPDSTGELFF
TRBV19,TRBD2,CASSTPGGGARTDTQYF
TRBV7-3,-,CASSLRGGGTEAFF
TRBV7-9,-,CASSFYPEAFF
TRBV7-3,-,CASSLTGGRQLYEQYF
TRBV19,-,CASSMAGTPGQQNTGELFF
TRBV9,-,CASSVARENTGELFF
TRBV28,TRBD1,CASRDRAKIGTF
TRBV5-1,-,CASSSQPSSTDTQYF
TRBV9,-,CASSVLPGSSYEQYF
TRBV5-1,TRBD1,CASSLEPGTAYYGYTF
TRBV27,-,CASSLRARGSNQPQHF
TRBV7-2,TRBD1,CASSLRTGGPYGYTF
TRBV28,TRBD2,CASSLTSGGAETQYF
TRBV10-2,TRBD1,CATWDRAPTEAFF
TRBV7-9,-,CASSSSVNEKLFF
TRBV7-3,TRBD2,CASSFATSGINEQFF
TRBV28,TRBD2,CASSGTSGGQETQYF
TRBV9,TRBD2,CASSAGISTSGNSEQFF
TRBV5-1,TRBD1,CASSLVTGGPYEQYF
TRBV4-1,TRBD2,CASSPSGRAMETQYF
TRBV6-5,TRBD1,CASSYSGQGNEQYF
TRBV5-8,-,CASSPGGLSTDTQYF